This section outlines one T cell receptor (beta chain) sequence together with its context. Its antigen is as yet unknown. Naive CD8 libraries came from about 20,000 to 1,000,000 sorted cells with 10%, 30% or 50% RNA. The CD8+CD4-CCR7+CD45RA+ phenotype defined the sorted naive CD8 T cells. The data derive from a study of molecular identifiers for immune sequencing clone quantification. Study findings and constraints: Clonotypes surpassing 20 RNA copies contained over 97% of effector molecules, versus under 1% in naive cells. Jurkat TCR RNA spiked in from one cell (amid 960,000 or so naive cells) was reportedly detectable.

A single record per CDR3 protein comes from TCRdb applying MiXCR to the PCR reads. The repertoire has about 640,000 distinct CDR3 sequences, just under 20% of them found once; the top ten carry approximately 0.9%. This CDR3 spans 13 amino acids. CDR1 is LNHDA and CDR2 is SQIVND in the germline V gene (reference sequence). Trimming cost V 5 bases and J 7 bases; bases outside gene matches: 4. The chain has TRBV19 and TRBJ2-1, with 8 bases aligning to TRBD2. The source is a human donor in good health. Some libraries in this study had Jurkat cell RNA spiked in. The sample was naive CD8+ T cells from blood, with Jurkat cell RNA spiked in. Subset indicated: FACS-sorted CD8+CD4-CCR7+CD45RA+ naive T cells. The CDR3 region is CASSGGGLNEQFF. The CDR3 DNA reads TGTGCCAGTAGTGGCGGGGGGCTTAATGAGCAGTTCTTC.